This T cell receptor (beta chain) comes out of a study of CD8+CD57+ T cells in acquired aplastic anemia. Study summary: CD4+ and CD8+ cells, once sorted, gave DNA averaging approximately 3.4 ug. Among healthy donors, CD4+ cells averaged about 11 million reads. Findings of the study overall: The number of CD8+ CDR3 sequences shared by patients and controls was twenty-nine. Patients were compared with controls for CD8+ Simpson's diversity, and no significant difference emerged.

Note on this clonotype: As yet, its antigen is unknown.

Genomic DNA served as template for TCR beta VDJ and CDR3 profiling. MiXCR was run by TCRdb on the reads, yielding one entry per CDR3 protein. The data show 200,000 to 250,000 distinct CDR3 sequences, approximately 60% seen once. What was sequenced was sorted CD4+, CD8+, or CD8+CD57+ T cells (not recorded which) from PBMCs. The TCR comes from a human donor in good health.

In DNA form, the CDR3 reads TGTGCCAGCACCCTATCAGAAGGGGGGGAGACCCAGTACTTC. Translated: CASTLSEGGETQYF. This chain joins TRBV7-8 and TRBJ2-5; D could derive from TRBD1 or TRBD2 (6 bases each). Germline CDR1 reads SGHVS; CDR2 reads FQNEAQ. There are 14 residues in the CDR3. The V end lost 7 bases, the J end lost 5 bases, and 17 bases lay between the germline ends.